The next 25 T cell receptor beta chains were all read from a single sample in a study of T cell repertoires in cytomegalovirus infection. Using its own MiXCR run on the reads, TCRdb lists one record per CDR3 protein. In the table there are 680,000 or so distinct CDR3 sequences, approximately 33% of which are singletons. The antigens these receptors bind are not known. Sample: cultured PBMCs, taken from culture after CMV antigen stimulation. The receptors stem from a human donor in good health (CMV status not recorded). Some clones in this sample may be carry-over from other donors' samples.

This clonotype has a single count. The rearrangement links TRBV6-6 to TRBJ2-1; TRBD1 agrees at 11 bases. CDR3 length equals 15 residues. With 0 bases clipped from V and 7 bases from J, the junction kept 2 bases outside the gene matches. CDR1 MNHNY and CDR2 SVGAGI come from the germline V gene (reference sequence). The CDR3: CASSYSGQGGNEQFF. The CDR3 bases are TGTGCCAGCAGTTACTCGGGACAGGGGGGGAATGAGCAGTTCTTC.

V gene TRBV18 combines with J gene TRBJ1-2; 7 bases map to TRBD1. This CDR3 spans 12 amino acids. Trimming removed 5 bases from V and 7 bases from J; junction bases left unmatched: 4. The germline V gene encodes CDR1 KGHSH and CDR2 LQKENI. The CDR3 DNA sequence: TGTGCCAGCTCAGGCGACAGGGCTGGCTACACCTTC. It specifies CASSGDRAGYTF.

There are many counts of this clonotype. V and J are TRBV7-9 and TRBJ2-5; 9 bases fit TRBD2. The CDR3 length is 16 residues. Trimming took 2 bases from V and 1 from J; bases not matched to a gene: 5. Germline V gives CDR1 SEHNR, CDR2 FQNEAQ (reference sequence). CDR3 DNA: TGTGCCAGCAGCTTATTAGCGGGGGCCTTCCAAGAGACCCAGTACTTC. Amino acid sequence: CASSLLAGAFQETQYF.

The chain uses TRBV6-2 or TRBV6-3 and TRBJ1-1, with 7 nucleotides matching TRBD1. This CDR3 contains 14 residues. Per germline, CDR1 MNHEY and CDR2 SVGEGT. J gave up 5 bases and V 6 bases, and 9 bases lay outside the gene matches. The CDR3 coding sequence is TGTGCCAGCAGGGTCCGGGACAGAGGGACTGAAGCTTTCTTT. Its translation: CASRVRDRGTEAFF.

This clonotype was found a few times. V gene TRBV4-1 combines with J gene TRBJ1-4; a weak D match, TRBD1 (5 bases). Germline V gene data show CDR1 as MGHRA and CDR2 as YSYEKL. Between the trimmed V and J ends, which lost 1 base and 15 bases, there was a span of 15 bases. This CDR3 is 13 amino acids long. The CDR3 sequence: CASSQARQPPMFF. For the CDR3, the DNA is TGCGCCAGCAGCCAAGCCCGACAGCCACCTATGTTTTTT.

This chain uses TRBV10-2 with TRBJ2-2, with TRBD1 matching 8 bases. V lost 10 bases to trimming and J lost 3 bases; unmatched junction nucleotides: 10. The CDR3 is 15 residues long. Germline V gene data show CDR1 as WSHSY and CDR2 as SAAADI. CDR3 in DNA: TGCGCCACCCAGACCGGGACAGGAGACACCGGGGAGCTGTTTTTT. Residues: CATQTGTGDTGELFF.

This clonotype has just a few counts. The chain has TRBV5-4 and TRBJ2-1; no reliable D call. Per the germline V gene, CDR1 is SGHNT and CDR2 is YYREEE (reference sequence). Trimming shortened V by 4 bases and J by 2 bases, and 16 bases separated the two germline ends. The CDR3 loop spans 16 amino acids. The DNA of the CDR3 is TGTGCCAGCAGCCGTCCCGGGTTGTCCGCCTACAATGAGCAGTTCTTC. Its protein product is CASSRPGLSAYNEQFF.

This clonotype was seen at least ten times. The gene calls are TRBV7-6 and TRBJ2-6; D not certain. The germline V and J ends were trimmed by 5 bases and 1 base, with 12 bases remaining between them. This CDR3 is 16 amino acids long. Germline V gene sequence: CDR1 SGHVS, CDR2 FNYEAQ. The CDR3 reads CASSILPPSGANVLTF. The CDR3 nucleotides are TGTGCCAGCAGCATTCTTCCTCCGTCTGGGGCCAACGTCCTGACTTTC.

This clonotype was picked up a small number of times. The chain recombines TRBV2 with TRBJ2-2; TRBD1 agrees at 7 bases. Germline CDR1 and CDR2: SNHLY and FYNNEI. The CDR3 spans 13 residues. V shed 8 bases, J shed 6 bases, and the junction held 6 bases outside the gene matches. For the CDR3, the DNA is TGTGCCAGCGGGGACAGTTATTCCGGGGAGCTGTTTTTT. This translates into CASGDSYSGELFF.

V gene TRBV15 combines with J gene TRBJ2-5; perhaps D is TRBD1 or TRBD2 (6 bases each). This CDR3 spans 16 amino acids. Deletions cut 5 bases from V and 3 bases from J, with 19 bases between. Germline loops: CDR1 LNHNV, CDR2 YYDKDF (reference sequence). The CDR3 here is CATSSHLGAGKETQYF. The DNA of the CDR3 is TGTGCCACCAGCTCCCATCTGGGGGCGGGAAAAGAGACCCAGTACTTC.

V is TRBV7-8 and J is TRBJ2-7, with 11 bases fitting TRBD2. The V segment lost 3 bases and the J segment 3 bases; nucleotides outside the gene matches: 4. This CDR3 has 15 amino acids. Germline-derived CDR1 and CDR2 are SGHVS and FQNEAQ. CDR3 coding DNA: TGTGCCAGCAGCTTTAGCGGGGGGGCCGACTACGAGCAGTACTTC. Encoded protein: CASSFSGGADYEQYF.

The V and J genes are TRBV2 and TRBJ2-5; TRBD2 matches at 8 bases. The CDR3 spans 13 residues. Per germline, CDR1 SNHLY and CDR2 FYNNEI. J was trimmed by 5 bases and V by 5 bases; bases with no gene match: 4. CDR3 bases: TGTGCCAGCAGTATACTAGCGGCGGAGACCCAGTACTTC. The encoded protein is CASSILAAETQYF.

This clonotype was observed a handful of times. CDR3 in DNA: TGTGCCAGCAGCCCCGTAGGACTAGCGGGGTACAATGAGCAGTTCTTC. This sequence encodes CASSPVGLAGYNEQFF. The gene calls are TRBV7-6 and TRBJ2-1, with TRBD2 matching over 12 bases. The CDR3 covers 16 residues. The trim removed 5 bases at V and 4 bases at J, leaving 6 bases unmatched. Germline V lookup: CDR1 SGHVS, CDR2 FNYEAQ.

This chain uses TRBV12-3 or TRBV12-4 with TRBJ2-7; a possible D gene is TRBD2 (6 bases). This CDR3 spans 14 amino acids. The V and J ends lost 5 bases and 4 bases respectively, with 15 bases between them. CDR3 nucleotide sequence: TGTGCCAGCAGTCCCGCGGGGAAGGTATACGAGCAGTACTTC. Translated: CASSPAGKVYEQYF.

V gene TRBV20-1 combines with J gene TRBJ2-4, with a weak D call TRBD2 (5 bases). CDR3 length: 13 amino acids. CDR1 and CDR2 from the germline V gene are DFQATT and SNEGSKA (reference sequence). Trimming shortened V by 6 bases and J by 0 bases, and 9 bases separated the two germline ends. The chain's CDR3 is CSARDTAKNIQYF. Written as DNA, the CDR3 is TGCAGTGCCCGGGATACAGCCAAAAACATTCAGTACTTC.

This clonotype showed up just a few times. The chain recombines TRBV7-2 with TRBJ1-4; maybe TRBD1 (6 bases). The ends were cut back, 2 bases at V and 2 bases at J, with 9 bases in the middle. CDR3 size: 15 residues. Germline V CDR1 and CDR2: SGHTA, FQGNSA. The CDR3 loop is CASSLNRVTNEKLFF. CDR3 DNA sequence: TGTGCCAGCAGCTTAAACAGGGTGACTAATGAAAAACTGTTTTTT.

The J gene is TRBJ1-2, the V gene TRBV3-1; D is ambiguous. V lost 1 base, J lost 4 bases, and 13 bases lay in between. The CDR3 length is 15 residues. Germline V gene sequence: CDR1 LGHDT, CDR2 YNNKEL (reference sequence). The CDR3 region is CASSQAPRWSYGYTF. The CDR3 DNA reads TGTGCCAGCAGCCAAGCCCCTCGGTGGAGCTATGGCTACACCTTC.

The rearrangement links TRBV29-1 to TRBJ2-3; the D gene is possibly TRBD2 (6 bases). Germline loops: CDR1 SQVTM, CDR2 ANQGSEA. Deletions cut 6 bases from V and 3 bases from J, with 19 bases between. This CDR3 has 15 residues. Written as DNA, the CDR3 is TGCAGCGTAGTCGGGGGATTGATAAGGACAGATACGCAGTATTTT. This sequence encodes CSVVGGLIRTDTQYF.

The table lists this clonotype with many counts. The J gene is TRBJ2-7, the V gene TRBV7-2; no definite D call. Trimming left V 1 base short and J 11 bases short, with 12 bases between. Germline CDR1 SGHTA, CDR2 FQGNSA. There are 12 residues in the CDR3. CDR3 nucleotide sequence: TGTGCCAGCAGCTTAGAAGGCCCCTGGAAGTACTTC. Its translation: CASSLEGPWKYF. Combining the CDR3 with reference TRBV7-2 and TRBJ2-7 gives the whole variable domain GAGVSQSPSNKVTEKGKDVELRCDPISGHTALYWYRQSLGQGLEFLIYFQGNSAPDKSGLPSDRFSAERTGGSVSTLTIQRTQQEDSAVYLCASSLEGPWKYFGPGTRLTVT.

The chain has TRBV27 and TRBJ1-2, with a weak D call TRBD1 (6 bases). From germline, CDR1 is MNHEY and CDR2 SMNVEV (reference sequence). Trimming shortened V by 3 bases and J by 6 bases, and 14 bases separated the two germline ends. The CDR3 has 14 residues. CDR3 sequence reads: CASSLGEGVDGYTF. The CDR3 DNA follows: TGTGCCAGCAGTTTGGGGGAGGGGGTGGATGGCTACACCTTC.

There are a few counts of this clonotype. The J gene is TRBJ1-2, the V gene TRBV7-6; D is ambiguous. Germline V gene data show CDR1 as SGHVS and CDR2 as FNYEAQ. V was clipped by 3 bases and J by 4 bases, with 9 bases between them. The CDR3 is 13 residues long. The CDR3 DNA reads TGTGCCAGCAGCTTCTCAGAATTCTATGGCTACACCTTC. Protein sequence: CASSFSEFYGYTF. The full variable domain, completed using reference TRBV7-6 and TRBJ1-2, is GAGVSQSPRYKVTKRGQDVALRCDPISGHVSLYWYRQALGQGPEFLTYFNYEAQQDKSGLPNDRFSAERPEGSISTLTIQRTEQRDSAMYRCASSFSEFYGYTFGSGTRLTVV.

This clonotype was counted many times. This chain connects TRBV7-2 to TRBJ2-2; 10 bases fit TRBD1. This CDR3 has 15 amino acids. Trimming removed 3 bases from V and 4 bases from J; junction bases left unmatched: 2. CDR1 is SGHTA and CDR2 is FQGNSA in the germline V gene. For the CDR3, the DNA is TGTGCCAGCAGCTTGGGGACAGGGGTCACCGGGGAGCTGTTTTTT. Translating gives CASSLGTGVTGELFF.

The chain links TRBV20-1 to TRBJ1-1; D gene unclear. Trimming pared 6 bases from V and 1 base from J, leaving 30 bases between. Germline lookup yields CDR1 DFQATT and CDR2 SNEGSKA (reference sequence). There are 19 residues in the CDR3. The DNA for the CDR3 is TGCAGTGCCCTTGGACCCACCGCAATCCCCTACCCTTCGAACACTGAAGCTTTCTTT. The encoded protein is CSALGPTAIPYPSNTEAFF.

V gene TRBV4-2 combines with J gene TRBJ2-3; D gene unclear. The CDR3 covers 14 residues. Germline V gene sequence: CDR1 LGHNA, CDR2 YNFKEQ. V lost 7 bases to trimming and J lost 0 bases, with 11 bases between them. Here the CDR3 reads CASTDPPSTDTQYF. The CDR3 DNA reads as TGTGCCAGCACCGATCCACCAAGCACAGATACGCAGTATTTT.

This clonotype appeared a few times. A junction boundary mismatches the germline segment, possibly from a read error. CDR3: CASSLNWDTPPHF. CDR3 coding DNA: TGTGCCAGCAGCTTAAATTGGGACACGCCCCCCCACTTT. The V gene is TRBV7-9, the J gene TRBJ1-6; D perhaps matches TRBD1 (6 bases). CDR1 and CDR2 (germline): SEHNR, FQNEAQ (reference sequence). The CDR3 length is 13 residues.